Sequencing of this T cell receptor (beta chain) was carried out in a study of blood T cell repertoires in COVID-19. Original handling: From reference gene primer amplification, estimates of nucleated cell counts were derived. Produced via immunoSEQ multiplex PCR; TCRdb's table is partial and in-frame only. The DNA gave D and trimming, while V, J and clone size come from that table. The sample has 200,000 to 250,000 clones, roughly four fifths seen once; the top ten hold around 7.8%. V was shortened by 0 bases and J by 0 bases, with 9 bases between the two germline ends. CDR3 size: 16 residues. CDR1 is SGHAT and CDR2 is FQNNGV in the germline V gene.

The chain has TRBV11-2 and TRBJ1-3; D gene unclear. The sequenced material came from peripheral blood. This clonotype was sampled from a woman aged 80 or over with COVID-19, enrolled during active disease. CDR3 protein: CASSLEPGFSGNTIYF. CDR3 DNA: TGTGCCAGCAGCTTAGAACCGGGGTTCTCTGGAAACACCATATATTTT.